This T cell receptor beta chain was found in a study of T cell clonotyping in hematopoietic cell transplantation. Study-level results: At the given depth, recipient repertoires were over 97% de novo clonotypes. Pathologically expanded recipient clonotypes increased progressively from day 30 to day 180 as diversity fell. Broader posttransplant TCR repertoire diversity was predicted by graft donor and pretransplant recipient Inverse Simpson Index values.

Data came from immunoSEQ multiplex PCR; TCRdb stores just in-frame clones and leaves some out. The data show some 8,800 clones, 85% to 90% seen once. Of note for this clone: The antigen remains unidentified.

Germline V CDR1 and CDR2: SGHVS, FQNEAQ. V gave up 4 bases and J gave up 7 bases, with 13 bases separating them. This CDR3 contains 13 residues. The clonotype originates from a male patient between 60 and 69 years old who had an allogeneic stem cell transplant from a related donor, so the T cells may come from the graft donor. Some clones in this sample may be carry-over from other donors' samples. The chain is built from TRBV7-8 and TRBJ1-1, with D possibly TRBD1 on 5 matching bases. Sequencing used peripheral blood mononuclear cells, obtained at the time of graft-versus-host disease after allogeneic stem cell transplant. Here the CDR3 DNA reads TGTGCCAGCAGCTGGGGACGTGACAGTGAAGCTTTCTTT. The encoded protein is CASSWGRDSEAFF.